Listed below are T cell receptor beta chains from one sample, sequenced in a study of blood T cell repertoires in COVID-19. Assay: immunoSEQ multiplex PCR; the TCRdb copy retains only in-frame clones and omits some. This sample has about 120,000 clones, with 60% to 80% found just once. The specimen was peripheral blood. The receptors were sampled from a human donor in a cohort sampled during active COVID-19. The CDR3 runs from the conserved cysteine through the conserved F or W. The D gene is left open where the match is weak. The size of a clone is reported for some rows only, either as once, few or many, or as a class for expanded clones.

13	-	TRBV4-1	TRBJ1-5	-	CASSPPRGQPQHF	TGCGCCAGCAGCCCTCCTCGGGGTCAGCCCCAGCATTTT
17	-	TRBV7-6	TRBJ2-7	TRBD2	CASSELAGGLTSYEQYF	TGTGCCAGCAGCGAACTAGCGGGAGGCCTTACCTCCTACGAGCAGTACTTC
14	-	TRBV19	TRBJ1-1	-	CASSRSRGNTEAFF	TGTGCCAGTAGTCGGAGTCGGGGGAACACTGAAGCTTTCTTT
14	-	TRBV27	TRBJ1-1	-	CASSPRVMNTEAFF	TGTGCCAGCAGTCCCAGGGTTATGAACACTGAAGCTTTCTTT
15	few	TRBV7-8	TRBJ2-7	TRBD1	CASSLEIGQGSEQYF	TGTGCCAGCAGCTTAGAAATTGGACAGGGAAGCGAGCAGTACTTC
13	-	TRBV30	TRBJ2-5	TRBD2	CAWSLAGAETQYF	TGTGCCTGGAGTCTAGCGGGAGCTGAGACCCAGTACTTC
14	once	TRBV27	TRBJ1-6	-	CASRQGQPNSPLHF	TGTGCCAGCAGACAGGGACAACCGAATTCACCCCTCCACTTT
17	-	TRBV4-1	TRBJ1-5	-	CASSQVGTGGLDQPQHF	TGCGCCAGCAGCCAAGTTGGGACGGGGGGGCTAGATCAGCCCCAGCATTTT
15	-	TRBV5-6	TRBJ2-3	TRBD1	CASSLIRGQGDTQYF	TGTGCCAGCAGCTTGATCAGGGGGCAGGGAGATACGCAGTATTTT
12	-	TRBV2	TRBJ2-5	-	CASSAPQETQYF	TGTGCCAGCAGTGCCCCTCAAGAGACCCAGTACTTC
14	-	TRBV9	TRBJ1-2	TRBD1	CASSAGQGRYGYTF	TGTGCCAGCAGCGCCGGACAGGGAAGGTATGGCTACACCTTC
15	once	TRBV2	TRBJ2-7	-	CASSALRSRSYEQYF	TGTGCCAGCAGTGCCTTGAGGAGCCGTTCCTACGAGCAGTACTTC
13	-	TRBV5-8	TRBJ1-6	-	CASRQGPNSPLHF	TGTGCCAGCAGACAGGGCCCAAATTCACCCCTCCACTTT
16	-	TRBV2	TRBJ1-5	TRBD1	CASSEGQEYSNQPQHF	TGTGCCAGCAGTGAGGGACAGGAGTATAGCAATCAGCCCCAGCATTTT
14	-	TRBV27	TRBJ1-4	-	CASSSHRESEKLFF	TGTGCCAGCAGTTCCCACAGGGAGTCGGAAAAACTGTTTTTT
14	-	TRBV2	TRBJ2-4	-	CASSDGGTKNIQYF	TGTGCCAGCTCGGACGGGGGTACCAAAAACATTCAGTACTTC
13	-	TRBV19	TRBJ2-7	TRBD2	CASSFAGGNEQYF	TGTGCCAGTAGTTTTGCGGGAGGCAACGAGCAGTACTTC
13	-	TRBV6-5	TRBJ1-4	TRBD1	CASSQGAREKLFF	TGTGCCAGCAGTCAGGGGGCGAGGGAAAAACTGTTTTTT
15	-	TRBV5-6	TRBJ1-6	-	CASSLARTGNSPLHF	TGTGCCAGCAGCTTGGCCAGAACGGGTAATTCACCCCTCCACTTT
14	-	TRBV19	TRBJ2-7	TRBD2	CASSISGSSYEQYF	TGTGCCAGTAGTATTAGCGGGAGCTCCTACGAGCAGTACTTC
15	-	TRBV7-7	TRBJ2-7	-	CASSQGITGIYEQYF	TGTGCTAGCAGCCAAGGCATAACAGGGATCTACGAGCAGTACTTC
12	few	TRBV27	TRBJ2-1	-	CASSFLYNEQFF	TGTGCCAGCAGTTTCCTATACAATGAGCAGTTCTTC
16	-	TRBV5-4	TRBJ1-6	TRBD1	CASSFIKGQGNSPLHF	TGTGCCAGCAGCTTTATAAAGGGACAGGGGAATTCACCCCTCCACTTT
13	many	TRBV7-9	TRBJ1-5	-	CASSLTENQPQHF	TGTGCCAGCAGCTTAACAGAAAATCAGCCCCAGCATTTT
14	-	TRBV2	TRBJ1-6	TRBD1	CASRGGQGPAPLHF	TGTGCCAGCAGGGGGGGACAGGGGCCAGCACCCCTCCACTTT
12	-	TRBV20-1	TRBJ1-1	-	CSASGRNTEAFF	TGCAGTGCTAGTGGGAGGAACACTGAAGCTTTCTTT
15	-	TRBV19	TRBJ1-5	-	CASSIGSGLDQPQHF	TGTGCCAGTAGTATAGGCTCGGGGTTGGATCAGCCCCAGCATTTT
19	-	TRBV21-1	TRBJ2-6	-	CASSKEGRSAGSGANVLTF	TGTGCCAGCAGCAAAGAAGGTCGCTCGGCGGGCTCTGGGGCCAACGTCCTGACTTTC
14	few	TRBV5-4	TRBJ2-7	-	CASRPGGGSDEQYF	TGTGCCAGCAGACCGGGCGGGGGCTCGGACGAGCAGTACTTC
13	-	TRBV12-3/TRBV12-4	TRBJ2-7	-	CASSPGHPYEQYF	TGTGCCAGCAGTCCGGGACATCCCTACGAGCAGTACTTC
14	-	TRBV5-1	TRBJ1-2	TRBD1	CASSLEGQGRGYTF	TGCGCCAGCAGCTTGGAGGGACAGGGGAGAGGCTACACCTTC
15	-	TRBV5-1	TRBJ1-3	TRBD1	CASSVGTGSGNTIYF	TGCGCCAGCAGCGTTGGGACAGGGTCTGGAAACACCATATATTTT
14	-	TRBV10-3	TRBJ1-5	-	CAISGAGVNQPQHF	TGTGCCATCAGTGGCGCAGGTGTCAATCAGCCCCAGCATTTT
10	-	TRBV20-1	TRBJ1-1	-	CSALTEGAFF	TGCAGTGCTTTGACGGAGGGAGCTTTCTTT
13	-	TRBV6-5	TRBJ1-5	-	CASSYSAGQPQHF	TGTGCCAGCAGTTACTCGGCTGGTCAGCCCCAGCATTTT
15	-	TRBV7-2	TRBJ2-7	-	CASSLRDISPVEQYF	TGTGCCAGCAGCCTCCGGGACATCTCCCCAGTTGAGCAGTACTTC
16	-	TRBV29-1	TRBJ1-1	TRBD1	CSAGGDRGRPDTEAFF	TGCAGCGCCGGGGGGGACAGGGGGCGCCCGGACACTGAAGCTTTCTTT
17	-	TRBV6-1	TRBJ2-1	TRBD2	CASSEELAWEGPDEQFF	TGTGCCAGCAGTGAAGAACTCGCTTGGGAGGGCCCCGATGAGCAGTTCTTC